Sequencing of this T cell receptor (beta chain) was carried out in a study of cytomegalovirus exposure and HLA in healthy donors. Study-wide results and caveats: In an earlier analysis, about 87% or about 30%: the productive usage of most TCR beta V segments. Common viral pathogens seemed to be connected with several of the most significant clusters, according to a later analysis. Among the sequence variants, a highly shared cluster was likely an artifact of sequencing.

Concerning this clone itself: Antigen unknown.

PCR involved 60 Vbeta and 13 Jbeta primers. Profiled with immunoSEQ multiplex PCR; TCRdb holds only in-frame clones, not every one. This sample's table has about 110,000 clones. Germline assignment: CDR1 LNHDA and CDR2 SQIVND (reference sequence). The CDR3 sequence is 17 residues long. V gave up 3 bases and J gave up 7 bases, with 25 bases separating them. At the time of sampling, donors were nominally healthy, though unrecorded immune exposures were likely. The clonotype was recovered from a man between 35 and 55 years old in good health and CMV-seropositive. Sequences were obtained from PBMCs. The V gene is TRBV19, the J gene TRBJ2-7; possibly TRBD2 for D (7 bases). Here the CDR3 reads CASSISAGRRGQGEQYF. The CDR3 DNA reads TGTGCCAGTAGTATTTCAGCGGGGCGGCGGGGGCAAGGGGAGCAGTACTTC.